This T cell receptor (beta chain) was obtained from a study of T cell responses to AZD1222 COVID-19 vaccine. Findings of the study overall: Possibly, clonal diversity was underestimated; donors were largely white British and included more females. Mapped onto spike, vaccine-associated CD4 TCRs spanned it and were dominant at 160-218 and 743-854. Repertoires in all cases were sampled only once the peak T cell response had passed.

Assay used: immunoSEQ multiplex PCR; TCRdb lists only in-frame clones, some missing. The sample has 140,000 or so clones, just over 90% seen once. Germline loops: CDR1 SGHTS, CDR2 YDEGEE. Trimming cost V 4 bases and J 0 bases, with 11 bases left between them. There are 15 residues in the CDR3. Details on this clone: Its cognate antigen is unknown.

The chain joins TRBV5-8 to TRBJ2-1; D gene ambiguous. This specimen consisted of peripheral blood, obtained on day 0 of AZD1222 vaccination. The TCR sequence derives from an adult in good health. This CDR3 is CASSATKSSYNEQFF. CDR3 coding DNA: TGTGCCAGCAGCGCGACAAAGAGCTCCTACAATGAGCAGTTCTTC.